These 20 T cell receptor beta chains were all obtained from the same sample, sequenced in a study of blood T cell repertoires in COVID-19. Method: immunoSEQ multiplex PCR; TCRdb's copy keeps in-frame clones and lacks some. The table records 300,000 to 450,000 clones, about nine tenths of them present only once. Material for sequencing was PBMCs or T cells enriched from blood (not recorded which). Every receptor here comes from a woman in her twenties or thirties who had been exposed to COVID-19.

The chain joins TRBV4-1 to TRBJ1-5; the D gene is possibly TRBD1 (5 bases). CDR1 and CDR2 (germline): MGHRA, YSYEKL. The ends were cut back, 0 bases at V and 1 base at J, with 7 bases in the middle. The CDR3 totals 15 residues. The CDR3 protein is CASSQEGQSNQPQHF. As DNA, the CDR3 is TGCGCCAGCAGCCAAGAAGGACAAAGCAATCAGCCCCAGCATTTT.

In DNA form, the CDR3 reads TGTGCCAGCTCACCACGGGTTGGACAGGGGCCCCCTCAGCCCCAGCATTTT. Translated: CASSPRVGQGPPQPQHF. The chain joins TRBV18 to TRBJ1-5; 9 bases align to TRBD1. Germline assignment: CDR1 KGHSH and CDR2 LQKENI. Unmatched junction bases numbered 10, after V lost 1 base and J lost 6 bases. The CDR3 spans 17 residues.

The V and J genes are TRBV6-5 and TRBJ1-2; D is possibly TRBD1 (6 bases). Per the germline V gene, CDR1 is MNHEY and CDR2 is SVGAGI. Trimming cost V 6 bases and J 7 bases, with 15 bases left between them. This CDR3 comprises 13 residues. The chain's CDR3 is CASRMDRISGYTF. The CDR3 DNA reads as TGTGCCAGCAGGATGGACAGAATTAGTGGCTACACCTTC.

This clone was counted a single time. CDR3 loop: CASRQKLRGSSYEQYF. The CDR3 DNA reads TGTGCCAGCAGGCAGAAACTCAGGGGGTCCTCCTACGAGCAGTACTTC. The chain carries TRBV28 and TRBJ2-7; 7 bases line up with TRBD1. The CDR3 is made up of 16 amino acids. Germline loops: CDR1 MDHEN, CDR2 SYDVKM. Unmatched junction bases numbered 11, after V lost 6 bases and J lost 0 bases.

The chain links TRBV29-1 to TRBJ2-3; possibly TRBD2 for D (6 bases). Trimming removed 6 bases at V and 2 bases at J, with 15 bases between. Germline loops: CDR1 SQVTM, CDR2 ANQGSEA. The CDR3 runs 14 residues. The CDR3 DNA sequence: TGCAGCGTCGGTGCGCCGGGAGACACAGATACGCAGTATTTT. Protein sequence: CSVGAPGDTDTQYF.

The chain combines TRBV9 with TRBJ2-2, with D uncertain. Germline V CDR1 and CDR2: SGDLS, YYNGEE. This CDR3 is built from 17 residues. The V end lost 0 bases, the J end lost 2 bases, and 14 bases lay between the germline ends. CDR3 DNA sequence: TGTGCCAGCAGCGTAGGAATCCTAGGCCCAAACACCGGGGAGCTGTTTTTT. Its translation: CASSVGILGPNTGELFF.

The CDR3, as DNA: TGTGCCGCCCCCACAGGGGAGTATGGCTACACCTTC. Translated: CAAPTGEYGYTF. The V and J genes are TRBV2 and TRBJ1-2, with 7 positions matching TRBD1. V gave up 11 bases and J gave up 5 bases; unmatched junction bases: 8. CDR3 length: 12 amino acids. Germline CDR1 SNHLY, CDR2 FYNNEI.

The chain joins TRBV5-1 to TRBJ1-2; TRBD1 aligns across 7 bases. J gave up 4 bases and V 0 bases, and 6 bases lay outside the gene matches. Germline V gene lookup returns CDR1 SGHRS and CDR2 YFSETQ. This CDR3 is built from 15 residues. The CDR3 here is CASSLGQGSSYGYTF. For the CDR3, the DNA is TGCGCCAGCAGCTTGGGACAGGGCAGCTCCTATGGCTACACCTTC.

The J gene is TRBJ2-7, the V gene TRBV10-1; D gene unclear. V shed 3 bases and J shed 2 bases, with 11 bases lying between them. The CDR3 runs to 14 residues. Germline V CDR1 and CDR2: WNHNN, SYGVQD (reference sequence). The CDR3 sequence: CASSEFQEPYEQYF. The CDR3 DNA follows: TGCGCCAGCAGTGAATTTCAGGAACCCTACGAGCAGTACTTC.

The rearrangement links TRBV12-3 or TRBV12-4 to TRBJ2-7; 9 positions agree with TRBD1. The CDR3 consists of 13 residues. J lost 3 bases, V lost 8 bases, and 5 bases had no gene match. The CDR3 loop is CASAKGQGYEQYF. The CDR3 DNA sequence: TGTGCCAGCGCAAAGGGACAGGGCTACGAGCAGTACTTC.

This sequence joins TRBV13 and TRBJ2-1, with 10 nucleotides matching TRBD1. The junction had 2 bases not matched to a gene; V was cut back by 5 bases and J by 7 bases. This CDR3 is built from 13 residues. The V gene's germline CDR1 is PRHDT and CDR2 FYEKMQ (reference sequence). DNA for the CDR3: TGTGCCAGCAGCCTGGGACAGGGGAATGAGCAGTTCTTC. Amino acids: CASSLGQGNEQFF.

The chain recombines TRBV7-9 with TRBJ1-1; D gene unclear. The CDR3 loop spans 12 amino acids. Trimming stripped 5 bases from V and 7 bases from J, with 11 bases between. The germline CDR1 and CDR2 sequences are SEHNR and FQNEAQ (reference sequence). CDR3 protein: CASSPTRYEAFF. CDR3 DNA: TGTGCCAGCAGCCCGACGAGGTATGAAGCTTTCTTT.

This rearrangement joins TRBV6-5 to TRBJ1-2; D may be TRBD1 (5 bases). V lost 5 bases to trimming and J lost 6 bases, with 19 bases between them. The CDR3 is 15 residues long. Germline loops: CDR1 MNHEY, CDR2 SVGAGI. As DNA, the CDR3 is TGTGCCAGCAGTAATTACCTGGGACTCCATGATGGCTACACCTTC. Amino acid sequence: CASSNYLGLHDGYTF.

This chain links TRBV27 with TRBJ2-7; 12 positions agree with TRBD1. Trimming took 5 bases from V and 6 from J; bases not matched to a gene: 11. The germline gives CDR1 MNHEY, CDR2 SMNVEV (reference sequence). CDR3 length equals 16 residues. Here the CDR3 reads CASSPTTGTGGFEQYF. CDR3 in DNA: TGTGCCAGCAGTCCCACAACCGGGACAGGGGGCTTCGAGCAGTACTTC.

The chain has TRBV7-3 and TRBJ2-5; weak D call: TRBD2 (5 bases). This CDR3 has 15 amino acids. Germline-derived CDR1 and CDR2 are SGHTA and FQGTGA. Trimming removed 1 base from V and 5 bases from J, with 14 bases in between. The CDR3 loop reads CASSLIPGSGETQYF. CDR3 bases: TGTGCCAGCAGCTTAATTCCGGGGTCTGGGGAGACCCAGTACTTC.

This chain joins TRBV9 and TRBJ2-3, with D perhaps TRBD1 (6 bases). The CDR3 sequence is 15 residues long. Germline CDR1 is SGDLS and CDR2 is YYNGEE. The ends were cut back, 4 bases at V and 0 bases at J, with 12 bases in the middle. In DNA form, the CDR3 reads TGTGCCAGCAGCCCCGGGACAACCAGCACAGATACGCAGTATTTT. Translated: CASSPGTTSTDTQYF.

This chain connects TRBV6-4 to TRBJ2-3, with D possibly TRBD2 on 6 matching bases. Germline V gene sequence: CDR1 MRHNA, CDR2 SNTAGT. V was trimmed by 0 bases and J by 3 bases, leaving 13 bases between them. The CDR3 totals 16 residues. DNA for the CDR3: TGTGCCAGCAGTGACTCGGGCGGGATCGCAACAGATACGCAGTATTTT. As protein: CASSDSGGIATDTQYF.

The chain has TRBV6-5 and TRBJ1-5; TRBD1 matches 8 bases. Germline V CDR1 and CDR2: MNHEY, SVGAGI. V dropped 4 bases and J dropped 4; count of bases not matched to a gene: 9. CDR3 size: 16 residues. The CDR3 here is CASSSRGQAINQPQHF. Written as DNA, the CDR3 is TGTGCCAGCAGTTCGAGGGGACAGGCCATTAATCAGCCCCAGCATTTT.

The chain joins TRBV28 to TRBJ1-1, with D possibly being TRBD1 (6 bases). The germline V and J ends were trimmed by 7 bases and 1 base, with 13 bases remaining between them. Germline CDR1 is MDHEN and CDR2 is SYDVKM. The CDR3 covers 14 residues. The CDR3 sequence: CASTEQGRNTEAFF. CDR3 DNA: TGTGCCAGCACCGAACAGGGAAGGAACACTGAAGCTTTCTTT. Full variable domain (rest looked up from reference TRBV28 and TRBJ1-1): DVKVTQSSRYLVKRTGEKVFLECVQDMDHENMFWYRQDPGLGLRLIYFSYDVKMKEKGDIPEGYSVSREKKERFSLILESASTNQTSMYLCASTEQGRNTEAFFGQGTRLTVV.

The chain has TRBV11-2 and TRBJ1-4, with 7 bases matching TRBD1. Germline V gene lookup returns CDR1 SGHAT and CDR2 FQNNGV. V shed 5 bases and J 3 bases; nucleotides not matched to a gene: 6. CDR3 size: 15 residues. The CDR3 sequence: CASSLTGTANEKLFF. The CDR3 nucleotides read TGTGCCAGCAGCCTAACCGGGACAGCTAATGAAAAACTGTTTTTT.